These T cell receptor beta chains were read from a single sample in a study of neurological immune-mediated disorders. Using its own MiXCR run on the 5' RACE reads, TCRdb lists one record per CDR3 protein. The data contain about 95,000 distinct CDR3 sequences, 3.5% of them seen just once; the ten biggest clones take up approximately 5.9%. The sample taken for sequencing was PBMCs. The receptors were gathered from a woman aged 18-29 years with multiple sclerosis. CDR3s include the opening cysteine and the closing phenylalanine or tryptophan. The order of the fields is J gene, V gene, CDR3 protein.

j_call: TRBJ2-7
v_call: TRBV20-1
cdr3_aa: CSANTGGAEQYF

j_call: TRBJ1-1
v_call: TRBV20-1
cdr3_aa: CSARAGMNTEAFF

j_call: TRBJ1-1
v_call: TRBV20-1
cdr3_aa: CSALRTAYEAFF

j_call: TRBJ2-7
v_call: TRBV20-1
cdr3_aa: CSARQGAAYEQYF

j_call: TRBJ1-5
v_call: TRBV7-2
cdr3_aa: CASSETRYQPQHF

j_call: TRBJ2-1
v_call: TRBV12-3/TRBV12-4
cdr3_aa: CASTLAVVYNEQFF

j_call: TRBJ1-5
v_call: TRBV7-2
cdr3_aa: CASSPDRGLQPQHF

j_call: TRBJ2-2
v_call: TRBV7-7
cdr3_aa: CASSLGAANTGELFF

j_call: TRBJ1-2
v_call: TRBV10-3
cdr3_aa: CAISPLWTGTANYGYTF

j_call: TRBJ1-1
v_call: TRBV3-1
cdr3_aa: CASSQVPSPGPAEAFF

j_call: TRBJ2-3
v_call: TRBV11-2
cdr3_aa: CASSSYRGVNTDTQYF

j_call: TRBJ1-1
v_call: TRBV7-2
cdr3_aa: CASSLWSQNTEAFF

j_call: TRBJ2-3
v_call: TRBV5-1
cdr3_aa: CASSLGLAGVLTDTQYF

j_call: TRBJ2-1
v_call: TRBV18
cdr3_aa: CASSPSVGSTHEQFF

j_call: TRBJ1-6
v_call: TRBV19
cdr3_aa: CASSIGRNSPLHF

j_call: TRBJ1-6
v_call: TRBV20-1
cdr3_aa: CSATDQGIDNSPLHF

j_call: TRBJ2-2
v_call: TRBV7-9
cdr3_aa: CASSLVGAGDTGELFF

j_call: TRBJ1-1
v_call: TRBV7-9
cdr3_aa: CASSLGQGGEAFF

j_call: TRBJ2-1
v_call: TRBV3-1
cdr3_aa: CASSRGRGGLEQFF